This entry features one T cell receptor beta chain sequence. RNA amounts of about 0.5 to 1 ug underwent reverse transcription with random hexamers. MiXCR, applied by TCRdb to the immunoSEQ multiplex PCR reads, yields one record per CDR3 protein. Of over 150,000 distinct CDR3 sequences in the sample, roughly 92% were seen once. This entry belongs to a study of CD8 T cells in Susac syndrome. This CDR3 has 12 residues. Germline-derived CDR1 and CDR2 are SGHDT and YYEEEE. Trimming at V came to 6 bases and at J to 3 bases, leaving 2 bases not matched to a gene. This receptor was identified in a human donor with multiple sclerosis. The V call is TRBV5-6, the J call TRBJ1-1, with 7 bases fitting TRBD1. The sequenced sample consisted of CD4+ T cells from PBMCs. CDR3: CASTTGDTEAFF. The CDR3 DNA reads as TGTGCCAGCACCACAGGGGACACTGAAGCTTTCTTT.